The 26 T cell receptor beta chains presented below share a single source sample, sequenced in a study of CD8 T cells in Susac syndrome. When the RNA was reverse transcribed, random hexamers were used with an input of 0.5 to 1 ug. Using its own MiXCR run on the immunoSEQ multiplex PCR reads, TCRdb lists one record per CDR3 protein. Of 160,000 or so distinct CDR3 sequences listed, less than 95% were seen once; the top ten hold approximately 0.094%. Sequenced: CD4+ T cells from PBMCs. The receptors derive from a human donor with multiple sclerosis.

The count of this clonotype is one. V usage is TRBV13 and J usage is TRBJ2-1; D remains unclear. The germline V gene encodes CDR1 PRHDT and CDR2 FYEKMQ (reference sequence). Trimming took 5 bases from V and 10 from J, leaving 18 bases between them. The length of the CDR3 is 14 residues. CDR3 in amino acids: CASSLAYFGQEQFF. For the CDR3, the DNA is TGTGCCAGCAGCCTCGCTTACTTTGGCCAAGAGCAGTTCTTC.

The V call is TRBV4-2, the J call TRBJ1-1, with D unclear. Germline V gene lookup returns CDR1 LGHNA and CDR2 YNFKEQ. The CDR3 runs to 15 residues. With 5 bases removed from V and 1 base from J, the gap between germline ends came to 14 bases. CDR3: CASSALEAANTEAFF. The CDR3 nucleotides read TGTGCCAGCAGCGCCCTAGAGGCGGCGAACACTGAAGCTTTCTTT.

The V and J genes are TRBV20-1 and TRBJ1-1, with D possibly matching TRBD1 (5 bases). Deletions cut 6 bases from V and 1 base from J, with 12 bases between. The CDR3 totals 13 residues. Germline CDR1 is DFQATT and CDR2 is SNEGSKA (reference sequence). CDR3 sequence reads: CSAQSQGNTEAFF. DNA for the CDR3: TGCAGTGCCCAATCGCAGGGGAACACTGAAGCTTTCTTT.

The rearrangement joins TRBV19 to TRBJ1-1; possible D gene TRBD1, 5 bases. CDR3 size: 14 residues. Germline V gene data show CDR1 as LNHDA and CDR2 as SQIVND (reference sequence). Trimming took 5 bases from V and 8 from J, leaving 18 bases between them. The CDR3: CASSSWVKGSEAFF. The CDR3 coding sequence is TGTGCCAGTAGTTCCTGGGTGAAGGGGTCGGAAGCTTTCTTT.

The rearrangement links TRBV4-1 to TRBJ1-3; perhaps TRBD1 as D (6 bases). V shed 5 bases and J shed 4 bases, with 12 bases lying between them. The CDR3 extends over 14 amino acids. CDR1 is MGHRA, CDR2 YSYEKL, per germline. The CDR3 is CASSLPTGGNTIYF. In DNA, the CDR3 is TGCGCCAGCAGCTTACCGACAGGCGGAAACACCATATATTTT.

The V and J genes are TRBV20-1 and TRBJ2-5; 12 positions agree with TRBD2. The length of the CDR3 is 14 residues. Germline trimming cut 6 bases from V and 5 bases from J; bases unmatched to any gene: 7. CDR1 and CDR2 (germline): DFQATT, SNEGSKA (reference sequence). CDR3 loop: CSAPGTSGPETQYF. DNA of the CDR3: TGCAGTGCCCCAGGGACTAGCGGGCCGGAGACCCAGTACTTC.

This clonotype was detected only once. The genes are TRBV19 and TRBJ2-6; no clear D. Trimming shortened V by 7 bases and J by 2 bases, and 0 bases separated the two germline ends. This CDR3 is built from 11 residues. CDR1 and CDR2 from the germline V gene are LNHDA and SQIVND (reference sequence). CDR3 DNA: TGTGCCAGTACTGGGGCCAACGTCCTGACTTTC. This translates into CASTGANVLTF.

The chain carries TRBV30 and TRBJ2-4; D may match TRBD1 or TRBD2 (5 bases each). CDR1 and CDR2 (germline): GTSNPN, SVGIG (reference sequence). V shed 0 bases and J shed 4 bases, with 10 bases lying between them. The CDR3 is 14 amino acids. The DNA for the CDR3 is TGTGCCTGGAGTGTATGGGACGGAAAAAACATTCAGTACTTC. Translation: CAWSVWDGKNIQYF.

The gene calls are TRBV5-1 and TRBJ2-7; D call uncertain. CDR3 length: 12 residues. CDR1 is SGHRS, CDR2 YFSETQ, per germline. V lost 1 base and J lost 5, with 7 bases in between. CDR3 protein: CASSLPSNEQYF. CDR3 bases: TGCGCCAGCAGCTTGCCCAGCAACGAGCAGTACTTC.

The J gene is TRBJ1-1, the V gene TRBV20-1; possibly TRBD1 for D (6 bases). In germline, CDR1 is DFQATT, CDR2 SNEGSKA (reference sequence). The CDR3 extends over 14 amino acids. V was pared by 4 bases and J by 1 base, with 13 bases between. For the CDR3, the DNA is TGCAGTGCTAAGAGGGGACACCAGAACACTGAAGCTTTCTTT. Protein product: CSAKRGHQNTEAFF.

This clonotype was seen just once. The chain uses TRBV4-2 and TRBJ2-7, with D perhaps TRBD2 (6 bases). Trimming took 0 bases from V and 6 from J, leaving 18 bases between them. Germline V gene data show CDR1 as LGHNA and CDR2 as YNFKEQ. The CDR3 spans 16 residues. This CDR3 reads CASSQDPGAGWSEQYF. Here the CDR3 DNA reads TGTGCCAGCAGCCAAGATCCGGGTGCGGGATGGAGCGAGCAGTACTTC.

CDR3 loop: CALGRGMNTEAFF. For the CDR3, the DNA is TGTGCCCTAGGCAGGGGTATGAACACTGAAGCTTTCTTT. The rearrangement uses TRBV30 and TRBJ1-1; a possible D gene is TRBD1 (6 bases). From germline, CDR1 is GTSNPN and CDR2 SVGIG (reference sequence). Deletions cut 8 bases from V and 0 bases from J, with 13 bases between. The CDR3 is 13 residues long.

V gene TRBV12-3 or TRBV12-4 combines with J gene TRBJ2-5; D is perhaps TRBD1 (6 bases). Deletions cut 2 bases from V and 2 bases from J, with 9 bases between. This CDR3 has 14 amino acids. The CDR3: CASSLWTAQETQYF. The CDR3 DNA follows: TGTGCCAGCAGTTTATGGACAGCACAAGAGACCCAGTACTTC.

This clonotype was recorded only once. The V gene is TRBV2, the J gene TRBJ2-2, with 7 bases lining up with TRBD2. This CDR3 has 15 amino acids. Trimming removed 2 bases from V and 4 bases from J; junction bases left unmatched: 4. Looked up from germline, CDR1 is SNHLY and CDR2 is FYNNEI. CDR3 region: CASSEILAATGELFF. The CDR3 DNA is TGTGCCAGCAGTGAAATCCTAGCGGCCACCGGGGAGCTGTTTTTT.

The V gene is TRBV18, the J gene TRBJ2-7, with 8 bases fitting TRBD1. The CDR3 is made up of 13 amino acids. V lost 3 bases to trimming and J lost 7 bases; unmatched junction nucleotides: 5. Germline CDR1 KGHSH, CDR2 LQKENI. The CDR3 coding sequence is TGTGCCAGCTCACCGACAGGGGTTGCAGAGCAGTACTTC. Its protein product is CASSPTGVAEQYF.

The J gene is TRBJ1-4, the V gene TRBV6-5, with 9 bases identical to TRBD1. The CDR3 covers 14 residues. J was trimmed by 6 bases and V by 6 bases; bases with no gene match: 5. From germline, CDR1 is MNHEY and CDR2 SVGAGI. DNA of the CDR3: TGTGCCAGCAGGTACAGGGGGCGGGATGAAAAACTGTTTTTT. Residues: CASRYRGRDEKLFF.

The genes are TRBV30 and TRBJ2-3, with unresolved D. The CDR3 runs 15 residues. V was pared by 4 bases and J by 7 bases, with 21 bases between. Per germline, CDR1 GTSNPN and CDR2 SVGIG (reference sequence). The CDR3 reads CAWNVGGPGWYTQYF. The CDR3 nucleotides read TGTGCCTGGAATGTCGGCGGACCCGGTTGGTATACGCAGTATTTT.

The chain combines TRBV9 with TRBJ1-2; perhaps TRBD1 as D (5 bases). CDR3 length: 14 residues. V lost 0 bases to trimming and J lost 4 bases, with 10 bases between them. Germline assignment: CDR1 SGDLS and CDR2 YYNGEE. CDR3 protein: CASSVGSGPYGYTF. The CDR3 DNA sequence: TGTGCCAGCAGCGTAGGGTCGGGGCCCTATGGCTACACCTTC.

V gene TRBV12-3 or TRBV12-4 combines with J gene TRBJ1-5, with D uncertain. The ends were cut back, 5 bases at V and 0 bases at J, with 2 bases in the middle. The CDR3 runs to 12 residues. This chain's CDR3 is CASSNSNQPQHF. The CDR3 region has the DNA TGTGCCAGCAGTAATAGCAATCAGCCCCAGCATTTT.

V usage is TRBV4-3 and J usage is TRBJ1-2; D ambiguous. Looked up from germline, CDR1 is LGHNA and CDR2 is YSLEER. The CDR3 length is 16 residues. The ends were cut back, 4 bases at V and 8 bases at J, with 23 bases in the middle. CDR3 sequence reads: CASSRESPRGKGGYTF. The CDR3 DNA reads TGCGCCAGCAGCCGCGAATCTCCGCGGGGAAAAGGAGGCTACACCTTC.

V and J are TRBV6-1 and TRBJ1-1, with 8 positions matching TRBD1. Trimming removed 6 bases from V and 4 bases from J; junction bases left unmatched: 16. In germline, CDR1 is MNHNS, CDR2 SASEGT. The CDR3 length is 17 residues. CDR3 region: CASSPGDRGWVGTEAFF. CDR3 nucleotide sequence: TGTGCCAGCAGCCCCGGCGACAGGGGCTGGGTCGGCACTGAAGCTTTCTTT.

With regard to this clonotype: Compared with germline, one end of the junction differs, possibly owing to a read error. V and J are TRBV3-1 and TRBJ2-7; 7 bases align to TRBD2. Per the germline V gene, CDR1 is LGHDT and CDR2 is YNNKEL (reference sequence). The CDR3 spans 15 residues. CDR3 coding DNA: TGTGCCAGCAGTCAAGGGGTCGGGAGGAACCACGAGCAGCACTTC. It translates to CASSQGVGRNHEQHF.

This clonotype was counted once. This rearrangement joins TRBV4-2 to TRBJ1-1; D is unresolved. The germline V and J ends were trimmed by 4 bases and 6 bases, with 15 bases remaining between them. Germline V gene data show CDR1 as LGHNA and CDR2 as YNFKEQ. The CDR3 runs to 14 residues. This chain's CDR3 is CASSPSTSLAEAFF. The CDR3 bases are TGTGCCAGCAGCCCCTCCACAAGTTTAGCTGAAGCTTTCTTT.

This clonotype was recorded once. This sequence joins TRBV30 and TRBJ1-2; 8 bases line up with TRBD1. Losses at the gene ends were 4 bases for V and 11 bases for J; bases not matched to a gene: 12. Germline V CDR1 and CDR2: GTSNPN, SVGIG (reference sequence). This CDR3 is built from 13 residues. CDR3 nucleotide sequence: TGTGCCTGGACCCCAAGCGGCGGGACAGGTTACACCTTC. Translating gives CAWTPSGGTGYTF.

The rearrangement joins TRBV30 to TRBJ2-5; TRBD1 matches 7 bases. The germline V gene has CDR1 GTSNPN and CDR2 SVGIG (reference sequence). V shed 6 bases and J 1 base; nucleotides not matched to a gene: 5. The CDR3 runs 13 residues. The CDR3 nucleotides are TGTGCCTGTCTGGGACAGAGCCAAGAGACCCAGTACTTC. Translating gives CACLGQSQETQYF.

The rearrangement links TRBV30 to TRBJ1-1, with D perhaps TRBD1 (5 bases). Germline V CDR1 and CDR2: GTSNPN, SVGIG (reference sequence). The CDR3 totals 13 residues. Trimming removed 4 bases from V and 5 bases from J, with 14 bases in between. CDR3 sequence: CAWNPGARTEAFF. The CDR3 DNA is TGTGCCTGGAATCCCGGGGCGAGAACTGAAGCTTTCTTT. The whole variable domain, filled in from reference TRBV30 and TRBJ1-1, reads SQTIHQWPATLVQPVGSPLSLECTVEGTSNPNLYWYRQAAGRGLQLLFYSVGIGQISSEVPQNLSASRPQDRQFILSSKKLLLSDSGFYLCAWNPGARTEAFFGQGTRLTVV.